The clone carrying this T cell receptor (beta chain) has a handful of counts. Its antigen remains unknown. Then a second PCR, running roughly 6 to 11 cycles, was carried out with a sample-barcoded 5' primer and a J-beta primer mix. Through a template-switch adaptor with 12 random nucleotides, each cDNA molecule received a tag. TCRdb analysed the 5' RACE reads with MiXCR anew, one entry per CDR3 protein. Of approximately 2,000,000 distinct CDR3 sequences listed, 35% to 50% are singletons. This entry is derived from a study of blood T cells in healthy people across ages. Study outcomes and limitations: When set beside aged donors, long-lived donors presented more naive CD4+ cells and higher diversity.

CDR1 and CDR2 (germline): SGHVS, FQNEAQ. The length of the CDR3 is 18 residues. Ranging in age from about 6 to 95, the donors were healthy Caucasian individuals from Russia. At least 5.5 micrograms of total RNA were extracted per sample. The chain carries TRBV7-8 and TRBJ2-4; 9 nucleotides line up with TRBD2. Judging by the DNA end, TRBJ2-5 fits better; the J call may be wrong. This sequence originates from a human donor in good health. The sample was blood. The CDR3 sequence is CASSLARWLAGLQETQYF. The CDR3 bases are TGTGCCAGCAGCTTAGCCCGTTGGCTAGCGGGGCTCCAAGAGACCCAGTACTTC.